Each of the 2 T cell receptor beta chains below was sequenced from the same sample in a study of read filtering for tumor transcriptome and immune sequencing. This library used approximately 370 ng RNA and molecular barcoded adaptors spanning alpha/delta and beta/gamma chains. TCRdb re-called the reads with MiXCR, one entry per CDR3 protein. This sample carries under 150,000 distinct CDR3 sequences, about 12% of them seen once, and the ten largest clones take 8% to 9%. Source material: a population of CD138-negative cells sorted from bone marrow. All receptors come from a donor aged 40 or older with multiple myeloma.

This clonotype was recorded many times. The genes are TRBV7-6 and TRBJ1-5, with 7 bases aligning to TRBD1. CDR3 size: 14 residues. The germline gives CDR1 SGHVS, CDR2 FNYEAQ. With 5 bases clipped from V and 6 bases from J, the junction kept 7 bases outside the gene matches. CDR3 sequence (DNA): TGTGCCAGCAGCCCTCGACAGGGAGGTCAGCCCCAGCATTTT. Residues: CASSPRQGGQPQHF.

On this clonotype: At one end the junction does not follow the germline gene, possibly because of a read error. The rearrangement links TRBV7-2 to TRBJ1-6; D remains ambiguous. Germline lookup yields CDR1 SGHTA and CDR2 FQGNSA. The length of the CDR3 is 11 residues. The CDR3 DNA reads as TGTGCCAGCAGCTTAGGATCACCCCTCCGCTTT. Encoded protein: CASSLGSPLRF.